The present TCR beta chain was sequenced within a study of shared clonotypes between healthy human individuals. General study points: The naive CD4 repertoires of a few donors were compared, and approximately 5% of clonotypes were shared. Generally, estimated richness proved larger in naive subsets than it did in memory subsets. Some clonotypes were shared by all four sorted-subset donors, while others were not shared. The non-shared ones had lower generation probabilities than the shared ones.

Participating donors were healthy, HIV-negative adults free of recent acute infections or vaccinations. V shed 8 bases, J shed 7 bases, and the junction held 7 bases outside the gene matches. Germline CDR1 MDHEN, CDR2 SYDVKM. The CDR3 contains 13 residues. Profiling relied on immunoSEQ multiplex PCR, and the TCRdb table lists in-frame clones only, not all of them. The data hold hundreds of thousands of clones, with 95% to 98% observed a single time. Worth noting for this clone: The target antigen is unknown.

Sequences were obtained from naive CD4+ T cells sorted from blood. Subset in this sample: CD45RA+ positively selected. This clonotype was obtained from a woman aged 25 to 39 in good health. The chain carries TRBV28 and TRBJ1-4, with TRBD1 identical over 7 bases. CDR3 protein: CASRGGGGEKLFF. The CDR3 DNA is TGTGCCAGCCGAGGGGGCGGGGGTGAAAAACTGTTTTTT.